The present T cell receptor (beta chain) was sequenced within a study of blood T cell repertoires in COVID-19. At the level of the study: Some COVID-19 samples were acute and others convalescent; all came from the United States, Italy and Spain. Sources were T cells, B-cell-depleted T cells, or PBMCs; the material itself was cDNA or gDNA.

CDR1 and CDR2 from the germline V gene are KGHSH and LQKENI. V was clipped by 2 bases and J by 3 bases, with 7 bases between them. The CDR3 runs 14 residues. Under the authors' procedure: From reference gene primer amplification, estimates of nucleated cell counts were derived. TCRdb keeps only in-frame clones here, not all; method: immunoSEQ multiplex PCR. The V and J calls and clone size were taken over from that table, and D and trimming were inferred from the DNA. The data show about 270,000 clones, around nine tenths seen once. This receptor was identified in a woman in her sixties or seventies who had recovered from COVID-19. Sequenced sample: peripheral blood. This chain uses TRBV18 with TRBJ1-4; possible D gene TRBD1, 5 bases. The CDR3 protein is CASSPAGSNEKLFF. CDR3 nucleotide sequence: TGTGCCAGCTCACCAGCAGGGTCTAATGAAAAACTGTTTTTT.